Presented here are 23 T cell receptor beta chains from one specimen sequenced in a study of cytomegalovirus exposure and HLA in healthy donors (dated by TCRdb to about 2017). Library creation used the immunoSEQ multiplex PCR assay. A mixture of 60 forward primers for TCR Vbeta segments and 13 reverse primers for TCR Jbeta segments was used in the multiplex PCR. TCRdb took this table from immuneACCESS and kept in-frame rearrangements with V and J called. Such tables lack part of the clones; where checked against another copy, unresolved V genes explain under half of the gap, and the rest is unexplained. In this sample the table shows around 200,000 clones, 70% to 85% of which occur a single time. About 4.4% of the sample is taken by the ten largest. Sequenced input: PBMCs. These receptors were collected from a woman in her twenties or thirties in good health and CMV-seropositive.

To note about this clone: At one boundary the junction diverges from the germline segment, which might be a read error. CDR3 coding DNA: TGTGCCAGCAGTCCCTCTACAGGGGGGGTAGAGGCCTATGTCTTC. It yields the protein CASSPSTGGVEAYVF. The chain joins TRBV6-6 to TRBJ1-2; 8 bases match TRBD1. This CDR3 has 15 amino acids. Per germline, CDR1 MNHNY and CDR2 SVGAGI (reference sequence).

The V call is TRBV10-3, the J call TRBJ1-5; no definite D call. The germline V gene has CDR1 ENHRY and CDR2 SYGVKD. The length of the CDR3 is 15 residues. The V end was cut by 0 bases, the J end by 4 bases, with 10 bases between. The CDR3 DNA is TGTGCCATCAGTGAGTCGGTGCAGGTTAATCAGCCCCAGCATTTT. It encodes CAISESVQVNQPQHF.

The DNA of the CDR3 is TGTGCCAGTAATCTAGATAGCGGGAGCTTCAATGAGCAGTTCTTC. It encodes CASNLDSGSFNEQFF. The chain links TRBV19 to TRBJ2-1; TRBD2 matches at 9 bases. Germline assignment: CDR1 LNHDA and CDR2 SQIVND (reference sequence). Trimming cost V 7 bases and J 6 bases; bases outside gene matches: 10. The CDR3 is 15 residues long.

The DNA of the CDR3 is TGTGCCATCAGTGGGGGACTAGCGGCCAGCTCCTACGAGCAGTACTTC. Amino acid sequence: CAISGGLAASSYEQYF. This chain connects TRBV10-3 to TRBJ2-7; 11 bases agree with TRBD2. This CDR3 has 16 amino acids. CDR1 is ENHRY and CDR2 is SYGVKD in the germline V gene. The J segment lost 0 bases and the V segment lost 4 bases, leaving 5 bases of the junction unmatched.

The J gene is TRBJ1-4, the V gene TRBV5-1; 7 nucleotides align to TRBD1. From germline, CDR1 is SGHRS and CDR2 YFSETQ. CDR3 size: 15 residues. The ends lost 4 bases at V and 11 bases at J; junction bases unmatched: 14. CDR3: CASSGDVTGTGKLFF. DNA of the CDR3: TGCGCCAGCAGCGGGGATGTGACAGGGACGGGGAAACTGTTTTTT.

The chain employs TRBV10-2 and TRBJ2-3; the match to TRBD2 covers 16 bases. The CDR3 has 18 amino acids. Germline V gene data show CDR1 as WSHSY and CDR2 as SAAADI. Trimming took 0 bases from V and 3 from J; bases not matched to a gene: 3. CDR3 nucleotides: TGCGCCAGCAGTGAGTCAGGGACTAGCGGGAGGGTGACAGATACGCAGTATTTT. It yields the protein CASSESGTSGRVTDTQYF.

In its sample, this clone was seen a few times. This chain uses TRBV7-9 with TRBJ2-3; D call uncertain. In germline, CDR1 is SEHNR, CDR2 FQNEAQ (reference sequence). Trimming took off 4 bases at V and 4 bases at J, with 6 bases between the two ends. This CDR3 region has 12 residues. The CDR3 nucleotides read TGTGCCAGCAGCTATGACTCAGATACGCAGTATTTT. Translating gives CASSYDSDTQYF.

This clone was seen a single time. The chain carries TRBV7-8 and TRBJ2-1; 14 nucleotides agree with TRBD2. The germline V gene encodes CDR1 SGHVS and CDR2 FQNEAQ. CDR3 length: 19 amino acids. J lost 0 bases, V lost 5 bases, and 9 bases had no gene match. This CDR3 is CASSPISGTSGSSYNEQFF. CDR3 nucleotide sequence: TGTGCCAGCAGCCCAATCTCCGGGACTAGCGGGAGCTCCTACAATGAGCAGTTCTTC.

This chain's CDR3 is CASSQVFGTSVRNEQFF. As DNA, the CDR3 is TGTGCCAGCAGCCAAGTTTTTGGGACTAGCGTTCGGAATGAGCAGTTCTTC. The rearrangement joins TRBV14 to TRBJ2-1, with 10 bases that match TRBD2. V dropped 1 base and J dropped 7; count of bases not matched to a gene: 10. In germline, CDR1 is SGHDN, CDR2 FVKESK. The CDR3 loop spans 17 amino acids. Drawing the rest from reference TRBV14 and TRBJ2-1, the complete variable domain is EAGVTQFPSHSVIEKGQTVTLRCDPISGHDNLYWYRRVMGKEIKFLLHFVKESKQDESGMPNNRFLAERTGGTYSTLKVQPAELEDSGVYFCASSQVFGTSVRNEQFFGPGTRLTVL.

The rearrangement links TRBV14 to TRBJ2-3; 7 positions match TRBD1. The CDR3 runs 17 residues. The germline gives CDR1 SGHDN, CDR2 FVKESK. Trimming at V came to 3 bases and at J to 0 bases, leaving 9 bases not matched to a gene. The CDR3 loop is CASSHILGGGSTDTQYF. CDR3 in DNA: TGTGCCAGCAGCCATATTCTAGGGGGCGGGAGCACAGATACGCAGTATTTT.

The chain is built from TRBV19 and TRBJ2-7; 7 nucleotides agree with TRBD1. This CDR3 contains 14 residues. Germline V lookup: CDR1 LNHDA, CDR2 SQIVND (reference sequence). Trimming took 6 bases from V and 3 from J; bases not matched to a gene: 8. In DNA, the CDR3 is TGTGCCAGTAGGCCTCCGGGACAGAGCTACGAGCAGTACTTC. Its translation: CASRPPGQSYEQYF.

This clone was counted between two and nine times. The chain has TRBV29-1 and TRBJ1-1; no reliable D call. V lost 6 bases, J lost 4 bases, and 15 bases lay in between. The CDR3 sequence is 13 residues long. Germline V lookup: CDR1 SQVTM, CDR2 ANQGSEA. The CDR3 sequence: CSVLAMGSTEAFF. The CDR3 DNA follows: TGCAGCGTCCTAGCTATGGGGTCCACTGAAGCTTTCTTT.

This clone was detected a few times. The V and J genes are TRBV2 and TRBJ1-1, with D possibly TRBD1 on 5 matching bases. Germline lookup yields CDR1 SNHLY and CDR2 FYNNEI. The CDR3 covers 15 residues. The V end was cut by 6 bases, the J end by 1 base, with 15 bases between. The CDR3, as DNA: TGTGCCAGCAGGTTATGGGGCCAGGGGAACACTGAAGCTTTCTTT. This encodes CASRLWGQGNTEAFF.

The V call is TRBV2, the J call TRBJ2-4; weak D call: TRBD1 (6 bases). Between the trimmed V and J ends, which lost 8 bases and 13 bases, there was a span of 18 bases. CDR1 is SNHLY, CDR2 FYNNEI, per germline. This CDR3 spans 12 amino acids. The CDR3 region has the DNA TGTGCCAGCCGACAATGGGGACATTTCCAGTACTTC. Protein sequence: CASRQWGHFQYF.

This rearrangement joins TRBV7-2 to TRBJ2-5, with TRBD1 matching over 8 bases. Germline V gives CDR1 SGHTA, CDR2 FQGNSA. CDR3 size: 16 residues. V trimming: 3 bases; J trimming: 3 bases; junction bases outside the gene matches: 9. This CDR3 is CASSFLGQGEEETQYF. For the CDR3, the DNA is TGTGCCAGCAGCTTCCTAGGACAGGGCGAGGAAGAGACCCAGTACTTC.

This clone came up once. This chain joins TRBV7-2 and TRBJ2-7, with TRBD1 matching over 9 bases. CDR1 is SGHTA, CDR2 FQGNSA, per germline. The ends lost 1 base at V and 5 bases at J; junction bases unmatched: 3. CDR3 length: 14 amino acids. The DNA of the CDR3 is TGTGCCAGCAGCTTAGACAGGGGGCACGACGAGCAGTACTTC. It is translated as CASSLDRGHDEQYF.

V usage is TRBV4-3 and J usage is TRBJ2-1; the D gene is possibly TRBD2 (6 bases). Germline V lookup: CDR1 LGHNA, CDR2 YSLEER. The CDR3 runs to 13 residues. The V end was cut by 1 base, the J end by 9 bases, with 10 bases between. CDR3 DNA: TGCGCCAGCAGCCAAGGTACCGGGGGTGAGCAGTTCTTC. Amino acid sequence: CASSQGTGGEQFF.

The genes are TRBV19 and TRBJ1-2; D possibly corresponds to TRBD1 (5 bases). V was cut by 5 bases and J by 4 bases, with 14 bases left in between. CDR1 and CDR2 from the germline V gene are LNHDA and SQIVND (reference sequence). The CDR3 is 14 amino acids. The CDR3 region is CASSSNPDSYGYTF. The CDR3 DNA reads TGTGCCAGTAGTTCTAACCCCGACAGCTATGGCTACACCTTC.

The V call is TRBV7-8, the J call TRBJ1-1; the match to TRBD1 covers 8 bases. Germline V gene data show CDR1 as SGHVS and CDR2 as FQNEAQ. The V and J ends lost 1 base and 3 bases, in that order; junction bases with no gene match: 1. CDR3 length equals 14 residues. The CDR3 DNA reads TGTGCCAGCAGCTTAGACAGGGGGTACACTGAAGCTTTCTTT. This sequence encodes CASSLDRGYTEAFF. Combining the CDR3 with reference TRBV7-8 and TRBJ1-1 gives the whole variable domain GAGVSQSPRYKVAKRGQDVALRCDPISGHVSLFWYQQALGQGPEFLTYFQNEAQLDKSGLPSDRFFAERPEGSVSTLKIQRTQQEDSAVYLCASSLDRGYTEAFFGQGTRLTVV.

The rearrangement joins TRBV27 to TRBJ1-5; D unresolved. The germline V gene has CDR1 MNHEY and CDR2 SMNVEV (reference sequence). Between the trimmed V and J ends, which lost 3 bases and 5 bases, there was a span of 8 bases. The CDR3 is 13 residues long. The CDR3 region has the DNA TGTGCCAGCAGTTTGCGGTCAGATCAGCCCCAGCATTTT. It translates to CASSLRSDQPQHF.

J is TRBJ2-5 and V is TRBV29-1, with TRBD1 as a possible D gene (6 bases). The CDR3 totals 12 residues. In germline, CDR1 is SQVTM, CDR2 ANQGSEA. Trimming removed 8 bases at V and 1 base at J, with 11 bases between. The CDR3 region has the DNA TGCAGCACTAGGACAGTCCAAGAGACCCAGTACTTC. Protein product: CSTRTVQETQYF.

The chain couples TRBV11-3 to TRBJ2-3; 11 positions agree with TRBD2. V dropped 4 bases and J dropped 0; count of bases not matched to a gene: 6. CDR3 size: 17 residues. CDR1 and CDR2 from the germline V gene are SGHNT and YENEEA. CDR3 region: CASSSGTSGSSTDTQYF. In nucleotides, the CDR3 is TGTGCCAGCAGCTCCGGGACTAGCGGTTCTAGCACAGATACGCAGTATTTT.

The gene calls are TRBV5-6 and TRBJ2-3; TRBD1 matches at 10 bases. J gave up 0 bases and V 4 bases, and 5 bases lay outside the gene matches. The CDR3 covers 16 residues. Germline lookup yields CDR1 SGHDT and CDR2 YYEEEE. In DNA form, the CDR3 reads TGTGCCAGCAGCGGGGGACAGGGGAGAAGCACAGATACGCAGTATTTT. This codes for CASSGGQGRSTDTQYF.